This entry features one T cell receptor beta chain sequence. The sample originates from a study of blood T cell repertoires in COVID-19. Using immunoSEQ multiplex PCR, the repertoire was profiled, and TCRdb retains in-frame clones only, with some absent. This repertoire shows about 44,000 clones, around 90% found once; its top ten account for 23%. The CDR3 extends over 12 amino acids. Trimming removed 6 bases at V and 7 bases at J, with 10 bases between. This chain links TRBV12-3 or TRBV12-4 with TRBJ1-3; the D gene is possibly TRBD1 (5 bases). This sequence originates from a woman older than 75 in a cohort sampled during active or convalescent COVID-19. The specimen sequenced was peripheral blood. The CDR3 DNA reads TGTGCCAGCAGCACTACAGGCAACACCATATATTTT. It yields the protein CASSTTGNTIYF.